Each of the 18 T cell receptor beta chains below was sequenced from the same sample in a study of T cells in Graves' hyperthyroidism and ophthalmopathy. TCR beta CDR3 sequences were amplified from RNA transcripts. First-round RT-PCR of the TCR CDR3 relied on the HTBI primer set. TCRdb reprocessed the multiplex PCR reads with MiXCR, giving one entry per CDR3 protein. The table lists around 180,000 distinct CDR3 sequences, over 15% of them singletons. The sample was blood. Receptor source: a woman between 45 and 60 years old with Graves' hyperthyroidism.

There are many counts of this clonotype. The rearrangement links TRBV19 to TRBJ1-2; D remains ambiguous. V was clipped by 5 bases and J by 6 bases, with 13 bases between them. Looked up from germline, CDR1 is LNHDA and CDR2 is SQIVND (reference sequence). The length of the CDR3 is 13 residues. CDR3 sequence (DNA): TGTGCCAGTAGTCTGGATGTCGGAAATGGCTACACCTTC. Amino acids: CASSLDVGNGYTF. The entire variable domain, with the rest obtained from reference TRBV19 and TRBJ1-2, is as follows: DGGITQSPKYLFRKEGQNVTLSCEQNLNHDAMYWYRQDPGQGLRLIYYSQIVNDFQKGDIAEGYSVSREKKESFPLTVTSAQKNPTAFYLCASSLDVGNGYTFGSGTRLTVV.

This clonotype has a count of ten or more. J is TRBJ1-2 and V is TRBV11-2; D is unresolved. Looked up from germline, CDR1 is SGHAT and CDR2 is FQNNGV. V gave up 1 base and J gave up 4 bases, with 13 bases separating them. The CDR3 runs to 15 residues. CDR3 coding DNA: TGTGCCAGCAGCTTAGGGGCAGCTAACTTCTATGGCTACACCTTC. It translates to CASSLGAANFYGYTF.

This clonotype was seen a few times. The V call is TRBV6-5, the J call TRBJ1-4; TRBD1 agrees at 7 bases. The CDR3 sequence is 15 residues long. Germline V gene data show CDR1 as MNHEY and CDR2 as SVGAGI. Losses at the gene ends were 2 bases for V and 3 bases for J; bases not matched to a gene: 3. DNA of the CDR3: TGTGCCAGCAGTTACCGGGACAGTGCTAATGAAAAACTGTTTTTT. This translates into CASSYRDSANEKLFF.

This clonotype was observed a handful of times. This sequence joins TRBV6-1 and TRBJ2-3, with 10 bases matching TRBD2. This CDR3 contains 15 residues. V was clipped by 2 bases and J by 2 bases; unmatched bases: 1. Germline-derived CDR1 and CDR2 are MNHNS and SASEGT. The DNA for the CDR3 is TGTGCCAGCAGTGAACTAGCGGGGGCCACAGATACGCAGTATTTT. Amino acids: CASSELAGATDTQYF.

The chain combines TRBV5-1 with TRBJ2-7; D may be TRBD2 (5 bases). V lost 4 bases to trimming and J lost 4 bases, with 27 bases between them. The length of the CDR3 is 18 residues. Germline CDR1 is SGHRS and CDR2 is YFSETQ. CDR3 DNA sequence: TGCGCCAGCAGCCCCGTTGGACGAGGGAGTTCCACATGGTACGAGCAGTACTTC. This translates into CASSPVGRGSSTWYEQYF.

In its sample, this clonotype was seen many times. The chain carries TRBV5-1 and TRBJ1-4; no clear D. Deletions cut 4 bases from V and 5 bases from J, with 9 bases between. The length of the CDR3 is 13 residues. CDR1 is SGHRS and CDR2 is YFSETQ in the germline V gene. This chain's CDR3 is CASSEPWNEKLFF. Here the CDR3 DNA reads TGCGCCAGCAGCGAGCCATGGAATGAAAAACTGTTTTTT.

This clonotype was detected ten times or more. In DNA, the CDR3 is TGTGCCAGCAGTTACGCGGGGTCCCCGGTTGACGGCTACACCTTC. It translates to CASSYAGSPVDGYTF. The chain recombines TRBV6-2 or TRBV6-3 with TRBJ1-2, with unresolved D. The CDR3 is 15 residues long. The germline V and J ends were trimmed by 2 bases and 8 bases, with 18 bases remaining between them. Per the germline V gene, CDR1 is MNHEY and CDR2 is SVGEGT.

The V and J genes are TRBV7-8 and TRBJ2-5; 7 nucleotides align to TRBD2. V was pared by 6 bases and J by 1 base, with 8 bases of the junction left unmatched. Germline lookup yields CDR1 SGHVS and CDR2 FQNEAQ. The CDR3 is made up of 15 amino acids. The CDR3 sequence: CASSWTGTIQETQYF. The CDR3 region has the DNA TGTGCCAGCAGTTGGACCGGGACTATCCAAGAGACCCAGTACTTC.

The chain employs TRBV2 and TRBJ1-4; D is perhaps TRBD1 (6 bases). The CDR3 runs 14 residues. Trimming took off 8 bases at V and 7 bases at J, with 17 bases between the two ends. In germline, CDR1 is SNHLY, CDR2 FYNNEI. The chain's CDR3 is CASGRKRGGEKLFF. CDR3 DNA: TGTGCCAGCGGTAGGAAGAGGGGGGGTGAAAAACTGTTTTTT. Full variable domain (missing parts from reference TRBV2 and TRBJ1-4): EPEVTQTPSHQVTQMGQEVILRCVPISNHLYFYWYRQILGQKVEFLVSFYNNEISEKSEIFDDQFSVERPDGSNFTLKIRSTKLEDSAMYFCASGRKRGGEKLFFGSGTQLSVL.

Remarks on this clonotype: This may arise from a read error, as a much more abundant clone is one base away. The J gene is TRBJ1-4, the V gene TRBV27; D possibly corresponds to TRBD1 (6 bases). Per the germline V gene, CDR1 is MNHEY and CDR2 is SMNVEV (reference sequence). The length of the CDR3 is 17 residues. CDR3 in amino acids: CASSPLEGGGTNEKPFF. CDR3 DNA sequence: TGTGCCAGCAGCCCCCTGGAGGGGGGTGGAACTAATGAAAAACCGTTTTTT. The complete variable domain, with remaining parts taken from reference TRBV27 and TRBJ1-4, reads EAQVTQNPRYLITVTGKKLTVTCSQNMNHEYMSWYRQDPGLGLRQIYYSMNVEVTDKGDVPEGYKVSRKEKRNFPLILESPSPNQTSLYFCASSPLEGGGTNEKPFFGSGTQLSVL.

This clonotype was recorded at least ten times. J is TRBJ1-5 and V is TRBV28, with D unresolved. V lost 6 bases, J lost 1 base, and 13 bases lay in between. The CDR3 is 15 residues long. The germline V gene has CDR1 MDHEN and CDR2 SYDVKM. Here the CDR3 DNA reads TGTGCCAGCAGAGTTGACATACCGAGCAATCAGCCCCAGCATTTT. It is translated as CASRVDIPSNQPQHF.

This clonotype was counted at least ten times. V and J are TRBV4-3 and TRBJ2-3; D is unclear. The CDR3 consists of 14 residues. V was cut by 1 base and J by 6 bases, with 11 bases left in between. CDR1 is LGHNA and CDR2 is YSLEER in the germline V gene. The DNA for the CDR3 is TGCGCCAGCAGCCAAGCCGAACAAGGGGATACGCAGTATTTT. Its protein product is CASSQAEQGDTQYF.

V is TRBV4-1 and J is TRBJ1-4; unclear D gene. Germline CDR1 is MGHRA and CDR2 is YSYEKL. The CDR3 consists of 16 residues. Between the trimmed V and J ends, which lost 1 base and 2 bases, there was a span of 11 bases. CDR3 in DNA: TGCGCCAGCAGCCAAGTTATAGTGTCGACTAATGAAAAACTGTTTTTT. This sequence encodes CASSQVIVSTNEKLFF.

This clonotype was seen many times. The CDR3 DNA sequence: TGTGCCGCTGCAGGGGGCCCGGCAGATGGCTACACCTTC. Amino acid sequence: CAAAGGPADGYTF. The J gene is TRBJ1-2, the V gene TRBV10-3; 8 positions match TRBD1. The CDR3 consists of 13 residues. The J segment lost 6 bases and the V segment lost 11 bases, leaving 11 bases of the junction unmatched. Germline V gene lookup returns CDR1 ENHRY and CDR2 SYGVKD.

The table lists this clonotype with many counts. The chain is built from TRBV5-1 and TRBJ1-1, with D tentatively TRBD1 (5 bases). The germline V gene encodes CDR1 SGHRS and CDR2 YFSETQ. The CDR3 is 16 amino acids. V was trimmed by 5 bases and J by 0 bases, leaving 17 bases between them. The CDR3 DNA sequence: TGCGCCAGCAGTCTGTTTACTGACAGAATGAACACTGAAGCTTTCTTT. Translation: CASSLFTDRMNTEAFF.

This clonotype appeared many times. The rearrangement joins TRBV15 to TRBJ2-1; D is ambiguous. Germline V gene lookup returns CDR1 LNHNV and CDR2 YYDKDF (reference sequence). This CDR3 spans 14 amino acids. Trimming cost V 8 bases and J 4 bases, with 15 bases left between them. The CDR3 DNA reads as TGTGCCACCGCCTACGCGGAACGATACAATGAGCAGTTCTTC. Translated: CATAYAERYNEQFF.

This clonotype has ten or more counts. The gene calls are TRBV5-1 and TRBJ2-7; 7 bases match TRBD1. Per the germline V gene, CDR1 is SGHRS and CDR2 is YFSETQ. This CDR3 spans 14 amino acids. Trimming took 5 bases from V and 2 from J; bases not matched to a gene: 7. The CDR3 here is CASRTPGGTYEQYF. CDR3 in DNA: TGCGCCAGCAGGACCCCAGGGGGTACCTACGAGCAGTACTTC. Based on the CDR3 plus reference TRBV5-1 and TRBJ2-7, the full variable domain is KAGVTQTPRYLIKTRGQQVTLSCSPISGHRSVSWYQQTPGQGLQFLFEYFSETQRNKGNFPGRFSGRQFSNSRSEMNVSTLELGDSALYLCASRTPGGTYEQYFGPGTRLTVT.

In its sample, this clonotype was seen many times. The chain couples TRBV27 to TRBJ1-2; 7 nucleotides agree with TRBD1. The V and J ends lost 6 bases and 7 bases, in that order; junction bases with no gene match: 14. From germline, CDR1 is MNHEY and CDR2 SMNVEV (reference sequence). The CDR3 extends over 15 amino acids. CDR3 in DNA: TGTGCCAGCAGCCCCTCCTACAGGGGTGCGTTTGGCTACACCTTC. Its protein product is CASSPSYRGAFGYTF.